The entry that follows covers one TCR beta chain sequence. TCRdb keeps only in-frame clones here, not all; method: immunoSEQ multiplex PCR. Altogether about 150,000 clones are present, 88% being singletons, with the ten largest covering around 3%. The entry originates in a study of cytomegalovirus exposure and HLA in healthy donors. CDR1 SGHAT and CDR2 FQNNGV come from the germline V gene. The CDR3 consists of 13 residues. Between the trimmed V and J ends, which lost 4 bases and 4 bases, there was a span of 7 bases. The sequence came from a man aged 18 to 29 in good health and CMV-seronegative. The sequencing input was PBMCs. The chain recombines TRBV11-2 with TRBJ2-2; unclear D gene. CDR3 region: CASSSWSTGELFF. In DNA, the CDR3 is TGTGCCAGCAGCTCGTGGAGCACCGGGGAGCTGTTTTTT. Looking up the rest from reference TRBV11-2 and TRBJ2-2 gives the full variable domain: EAGVAQSPRYKIIEKRQSVAFWCNPISGHATLYWYQQILGQGPKLLIQFQNNGVVDDSQLPKDRFSAERLKGVDSTLKIQPAKLEDSAVYLCASSSWSTGELFFGEGSRLTVL.